What follows are 8 T cell receptor beta chains derived from one specimen sequenced in a study of cytomegalovirus exposure and HLA in healthy donors. Use of 60 Vbeta and 13 Jbeta primers characterized the PCR. Method: immunoSEQ multiplex PCR; TCRdb's copy keeps in-frame clones and lacks some. The sample carries 150,000 to 200,000 clones, approximately 80% recorded once. The sequenced sample was PBMCs. These receptors were taken from a man in his forties in good health and CMV-seropositive.

The V gene is TRBV18, the J gene TRBJ2-5; TRBD2 matches at 7 bases. Germline values: CDR1 KGHSH, CDR2 LQKENI. Losses at the gene ends were 0 bases for V and 2 bases for J; bases not matched to a gene: 3. The CDR3 is made up of 15 amino acids. The CDR3 here is CASSPPGREQETQYF. CDR3 DNA: TGTGCCAGCTCACCACCGGGGCGGGAGCAAGAGACCCAGTACTTC.

This clone was counted between two and nine times. The gene calls are TRBV19 and TRBJ2-7, with 9 bases that match TRBD1. Germline V gene data show CDR1 as LNHDA and CDR2 as SQIVND (reference sequence). The junction had 11 bases not matched to a gene; V was cut back by 7 bases and J by 7 bases. The CDR3 covers 14 residues. Here the CDR3 reads CASMGQGTAREQYF. For the CDR3, the DNA is TGTGCCAGTATGGGACAGGGAACGGCACGGGAGCAGTACTTC.

For the CDR3, the DNA is TGTGCCATCAGTGAGGCAGGGGCCGCGAACACTGAAGCTTTCTTT. As protein: CAISEAGAANTEAFF. The chain couples TRBV10-3 to TRBJ1-1, with D perhaps TRBD1 (6 bases). The germline CDR1 and CDR2 sequences are ENHRY and SYGVKD. Trimming stripped 2 bases from V and 1 base from J, with 11 bases between. The CDR3 is made up of 15 amino acids.

The V call is TRBV10-3, the J call TRBJ2-3, with 9 bases lining up with TRBD2. Losses at the gene ends were 2 bases for V and 0 bases for J; bases not matched to a gene: 9. Germline lookup yields CDR1 ENHRY and CDR2 SYGVKD. The CDR3 covers 18 residues. The CDR3 sequence: CAISEGTVAGASTDTQYF. Written as DNA, the CDR3 is TGTGCCATCAGTGAGGGGACAGTAGCGGGAGCCAGCACAGATACGCAGTATTTT.

V is TRBV10-3 and J is TRBJ2-7; 10 bases fit TRBD1. Unmatched junction bases numbered 4, after V lost 6 bases and J lost 2 bases. Looked up from germline, CDR1 is ENHRY and CDR2 is SYGVKD. The CDR3 covers 14 residues. CDR3 DNA sequence: TGTGCCATCAGGGGACAGGGGACCCCCTACGAGCAGTACTTC. Residues: CAIRGQGTPYEQYF.

The CDR3 here is CASRPGQGYQPQHF. The CDR3 nucleotides read TGTGCCAGCAGGCCCGGACAGGGGTATCAGCCCCAGCATTTT. The V call is TRBV2, the J call TRBJ1-5; 9 nucleotides align to TRBD1. The CDR3 runs 14 residues. Germline CDR1 and CDR2: SNHLY and FYNNEI. V shed 6 bases, J shed 5 bases, and the junction held 5 bases outside the gene matches.

The chain links TRBV5-4 to TRBJ1-2; unclear D gene. Germline values: CDR1 SGHNT, CDR2 YYREEE (reference sequence). The CDR3 loop spans 14 amino acids. Trimming shortened V by 0 bases and J by 5 bases, and 11 bases separated the two germline ends. The CDR3 bases are TGTGCCAGCAGCTTGGAGGCGGGGTTGTATGGCTACACCTTC. Translation: CASSLEAGLYGYTF.

The rearrangement links TRBV19 to TRBJ1-2; the D gene is possibly TRBD1 (5 bases). The CDR3 covers 13 residues. The V gene's germline CDR1 is LNHDA and CDR2 SQIVND (reference sequence). Trimming cost V 5 bases and J 4 bases, with 11 bases left between them. In DNA form, the CDR3 reads TGTGCCAGTAGTGAGATAGGGGTCTATGGCTACACCTTC. This encodes CASSEIGVYGYTF.